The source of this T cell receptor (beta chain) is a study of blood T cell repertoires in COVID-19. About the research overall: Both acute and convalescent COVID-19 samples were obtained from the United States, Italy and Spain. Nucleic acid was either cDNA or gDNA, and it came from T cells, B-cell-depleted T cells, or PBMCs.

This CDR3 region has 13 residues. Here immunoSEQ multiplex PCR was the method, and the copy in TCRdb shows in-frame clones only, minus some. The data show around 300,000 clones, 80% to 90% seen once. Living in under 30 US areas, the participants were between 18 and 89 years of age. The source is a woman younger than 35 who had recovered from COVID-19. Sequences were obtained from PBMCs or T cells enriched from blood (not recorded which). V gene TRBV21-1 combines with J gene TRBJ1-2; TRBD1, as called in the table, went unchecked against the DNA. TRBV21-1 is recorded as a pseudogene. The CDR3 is CASTRGGDCGYTF. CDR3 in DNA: TGTGCCAGCACCAGAGGGGGAGATTGTGGCTACACCTTC.